The sequence of this T cell receptor beta chain was determined in a study of OX40 agonist ivuxolimab in advanced cancers. V gave up 3 bases and J gave up 4 bases, with 10 bases separating them. Per the germline V gene, CDR1 is LNHDA and CDR2 is SQIVND (reference sequence). CDR3 length: 13 residues. Only in-frame clones appear in the TCRdb table, and some are missing; sequencing was by immunoSEQ multiplex PCR. This table has about 66,000 clones, approximately 90% appearing once. The sequences come from CD4+ or CD8+ T cells sorted from blood, collected in a trial of the OX40 agonist ivuxolimab. This TCR derives from an adult with an advanced solid tumor such as melanoma, head and neck, liver or kidney cancer. The chain employs TRBV19 and TRBJ2-7; D might be TRBD1 (5 bases). DNA for the CDR3: TGTGCCAGTAGTATTCTCCAGGGTTACGAGCAGTACTTC. It yields the protein CASSILQGYEQYF. The complete variable domain, with remaining parts taken from reference TRBV19 and TRBJ2-7, reads DGGITQSPKYLFRKEGQNVTLSCEQNLNHDAMYWYRQDPGQGLRLIYYSQIVNDFQKGDIAEGYSVSREKKESFPLTVTSAQKNPTAFYLCASSILQGYEQYFGPGTRLTVT.